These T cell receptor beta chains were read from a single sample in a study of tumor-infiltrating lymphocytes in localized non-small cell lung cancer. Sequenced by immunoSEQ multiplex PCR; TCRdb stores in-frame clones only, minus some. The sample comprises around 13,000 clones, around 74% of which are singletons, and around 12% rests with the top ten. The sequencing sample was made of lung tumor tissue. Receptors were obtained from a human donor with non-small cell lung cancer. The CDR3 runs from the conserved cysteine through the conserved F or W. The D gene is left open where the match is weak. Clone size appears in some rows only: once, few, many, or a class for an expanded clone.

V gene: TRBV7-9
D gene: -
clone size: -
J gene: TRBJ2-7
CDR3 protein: CASSLVGMPYEQYF
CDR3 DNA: TGTGCCAGCAGCTTAGTCGGGATGCCCTACGAGCAGTACTTC

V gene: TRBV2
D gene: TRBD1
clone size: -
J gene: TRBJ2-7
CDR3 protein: CASSESPGQGYEQYF
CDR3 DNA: TGTGCCAGCAGTGAGTCCCCGGGACAGGGTTACGAGCAGTACTTC

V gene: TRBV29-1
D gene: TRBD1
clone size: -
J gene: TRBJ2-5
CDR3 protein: CSAGQQETQYF
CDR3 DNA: TGCAGCGCGGGACAGCAAGAGACCCAGTACTTC

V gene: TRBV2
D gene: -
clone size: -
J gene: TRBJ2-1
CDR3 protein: CASSVLHEQFF
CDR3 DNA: TGTGCCAGCAGTGTTCTCCATGAGCAGTTCTTC

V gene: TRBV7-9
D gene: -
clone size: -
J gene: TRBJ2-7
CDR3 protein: CASSLSSGFREQYF
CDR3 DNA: TGTGCCAGCAGCTTATCCTCAGGGTTCCGCGAGCAGTACTTC

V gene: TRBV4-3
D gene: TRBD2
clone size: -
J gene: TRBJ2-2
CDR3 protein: CASSQVRTSGTGELFF
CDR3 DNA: TGCGCCAGCAGCCAAGTTCGGACTAGCGGCACCGGGGAGCTGTTTTTT

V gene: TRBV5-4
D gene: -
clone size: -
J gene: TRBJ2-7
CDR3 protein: CASSLALVGEQYF
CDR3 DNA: TGTGCCAGCAGCTTGGCCCTCGTCGGCGAGCAGTACTTC

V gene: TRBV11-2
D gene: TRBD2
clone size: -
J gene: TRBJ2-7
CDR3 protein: CASSLVGGVAGEQYF
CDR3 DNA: TGTGCCAGCAGCTTAGTGGGGGGGGTGGCAGGCGAGCAGTACTTC

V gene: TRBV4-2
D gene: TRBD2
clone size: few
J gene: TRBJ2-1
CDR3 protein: CASSEGTSQGNEQFF
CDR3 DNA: TGTGCCAGCAGTGAAGGGACTAGTCAGGGCAATGAGCAGTTCTTC

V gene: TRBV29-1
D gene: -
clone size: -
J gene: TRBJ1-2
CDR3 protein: CSAWDRGPLYGYTF
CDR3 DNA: TGCAGCGCCTGGGACCGGGGCCCCCTCTATGGCTACACCTTC

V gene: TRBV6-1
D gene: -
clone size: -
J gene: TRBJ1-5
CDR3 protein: CASSEGGNNQPQHF
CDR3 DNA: TGTGCCAGCAGTGAAGGGGGCAACAATCAGCCCCAGCATTTT

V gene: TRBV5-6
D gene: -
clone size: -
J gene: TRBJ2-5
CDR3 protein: CASNSFATGTQETQYF
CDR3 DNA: TGTGCCAGCAATTCATTTGCGACAGGTACACAAGAGACCCAGTACTTC

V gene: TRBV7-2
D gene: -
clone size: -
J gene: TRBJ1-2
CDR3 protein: CASSALRYGYTF
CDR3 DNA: TGTGCCAGCAGCGCCCTTCGCTATGGCTACACCTTC

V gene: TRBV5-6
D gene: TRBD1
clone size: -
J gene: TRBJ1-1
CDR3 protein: CASSSGQGNAFF
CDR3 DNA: TGTGCCAGCAGCAGCGGACAGGGGAATGCTTTCTTT

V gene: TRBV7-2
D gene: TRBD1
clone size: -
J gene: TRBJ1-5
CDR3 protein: CASSLGDRHNQPQHF
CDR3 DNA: TGTGCCAGCAGCCTTGGGGACAGACACAATCAGCCCCAGCATTTT

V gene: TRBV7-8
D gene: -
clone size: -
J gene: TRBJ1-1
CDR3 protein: CASSLVMREYMNTEAFF
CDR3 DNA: TGTGCCAGCAGCTTAGTTATGAGGGAATACATGAACACTGAAGCTTTCTTT

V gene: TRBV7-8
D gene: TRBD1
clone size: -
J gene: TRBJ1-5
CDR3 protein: CASSSSGTVNQPQHF
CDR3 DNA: TGTGCCAGCAGCTCGTCCGGGACAGTCAATCAGCCCCAGCATTTT

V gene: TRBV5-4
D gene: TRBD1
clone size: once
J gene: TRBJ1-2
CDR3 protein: CASSPDRGGYGYTF
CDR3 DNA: TGTGCCAGCAGCCCGGACAGGGGTGGCTATGGCTACACCTTC

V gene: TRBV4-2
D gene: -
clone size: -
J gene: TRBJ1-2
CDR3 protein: CASSQDQGLNYGYTF
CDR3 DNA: TGTGCCAGCAGCCAAGACCAGGGCCTTAACTATGGCTACACCTTC

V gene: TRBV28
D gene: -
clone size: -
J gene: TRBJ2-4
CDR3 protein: CASSGPPIAKNIQYF
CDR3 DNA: TGTGCCAGCAGTGGACCGCCGATTGCCAAAAACATTCAGTACTTC

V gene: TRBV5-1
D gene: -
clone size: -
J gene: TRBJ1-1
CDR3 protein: CASSLEPALNTEAFF
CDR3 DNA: TGCGCCAGCAGCTTGGAACCAGCGTTGAACACTGAAGCTTTCTTT